The rows below give T cell receptor beta chains drawn from one sample of a study of neurological immune-mediated disorders. In TCRdb, the 5' RACE reads were re-called with MiXCR into one record per CDR3 protein. The sample has about 21,000 distinct CDR3 sequences, roughly 17% seen once. Sample: CD8+ T cells from blood. The receptors shown here come from a young woman with multiple sclerosis. CDR3s include the opening cysteine and the closing phenylalanine or tryptophan. D genes are given only for firm matches. Size is stated for part of the rows, as once, few or many counts, or as a class when the clone is expanded.

clone_size: NA
v_call: TRBV5-5
d_call: NA
j_call: TRBJ1-1
cdr3_aa: CASSPPGITNTEAFF
cdr3_nt: TGTGCCAGCAGCCCTCCCGGCATTACGAACACTGAAGCTTTCTTT

clone_size: NA
v_call: TRBV20-1
d_call: TRBD1
j_call: TRBJ1-1
cdr3_aa: CSARDVGAQGASTEAFF
cdr3_nt: TGCAGTGCTAGAGATGTAGGGGCACAGGGGGCCAGCACTGAAGCTTTCTTT

clone_size: many
v_call: TRBV3-1
d_call: NA
j_call: TRBJ2-1
cdr3_aa: CASSQDHEQFF
cdr3_nt: TGTGCCAGCAGCCAAGATCACGAGCAGTTCTTC

clone_size: NA
v_call: TRBV10-3
d_call: NA
j_call: TRBJ1-2
cdr3_aa: CAISESKSYTF
cdr3_nt: TGTGCCATCAGTGAGTCGAAGAGCTACACCTTC

clone_size: many
v_call: TRBV10-3
d_call: NA
j_call: TRBJ1-2
cdr3_aa: CAISESRGQKLNGYTF
cdr3_nt: TGTGCCATCAGTGAGTCCCGCGGACAGAAACTGAATGGCTACACCTTC

clone_size: medium-sized
v_call: TRBV7-7
d_call: NA
j_call: TRBJ2-5
cdr3_aa: CASSFFHRETQYF
cdr3_nt: TGTGCTAGCAGCTTTTTCCATCGAGAGACCCAGTACTTC

clone_size: NA
v_call: TRBV20-1
d_call: TRBD1
j_call: TRBJ1-2
cdr3_aa: CSARDQRGRYGYTF
cdr3_nt: TGCAGTGCTAGAGATCAGAGGGGGCGTTATGGCTACACCTTC

clone_size: medium-sized
v_call: TRBV7-2
d_call: TRBD2
j_call: TRBJ2-7
cdr3_aa: CASSSGTSGGYPSEQYF
cdr3_nt: TGTGCCAGCAGCTCAGGGACTAGCGGGGGGTACCCTAGCGAGCAGTACTTC

clone_size: many
v_call: TRBV12-3/TRBV12-4
d_call: NA
j_call: TRBJ1-1
cdr3_aa: CASSPWVADTEAFF
cdr3_nt: TGTGCCAGCAGTCCCTGGGTGGCGGACACTGAAGCTTTCTTT

clone_size: many
v_call: TRBV6-5
d_call: NA
j_call: TRBJ2-7
cdr3_aa: CASSYGRGGYEQYF
cdr3_nt: TGTGCCAGCAGTTACGGTAGGGGGGGGTACGAGCAGTACTTC

clone_size: many
v_call: TRBV6-2/TRBV6-3
d_call: NA
j_call: TRBJ2-3
cdr3_aa: CASSYTDGIRLRADTQYF
cdr3_nt: TGTGCCAGCAGTTACACCGATGGCATCAGGCTCCGAGCAGATACGCAGTATTTT

clone_size: NA
v_call: TRBV19
d_call: NA
j_call: TRBJ1-5
cdr3_aa: CASSIGGQPQHF
cdr3_nt: TGTGCCAGTAGTATCGGTGGCCAGCCCCAGCATTTT

clone_size: many
v_call: TRBV7-6
d_call: TRBD2
j_call: TRBJ2-1
cdr3_aa: CASSLATGTIDNEQFF
cdr3_nt: TGTGCCAGCAGCTTAGCAACCGGGACTATCGACAATGAGCAGTTCTTC

clone_size: many
v_call: TRBV20-1
d_call: NA
j_call: TRBJ2-5
cdr3_aa: CSAVQGRETQYF
cdr3_nt: TGCAGTGCTGTACAGGGCCGGGAGACCCAGTACTTC

clone_size: many
v_call: TRBV29-1
d_call: NA
j_call: TRBJ2-4
cdr3_aa: CSGEDGPIQYF
cdr3_nt: TGCAGCGGGGAGGATGGTCCCATTCAGTACTTC

clone_size: NA
v_call: TRBV6-5
d_call: NA
j_call: TRBJ2-7
cdr3_aa: CASSYSILARTYEQYF
cdr3_nt: TGTGCCAGCAGTTACTCTATCTTAGCGAGAACCTACGAGCAGTACTTC

clone_size: many
v_call: TRBV6-5
d_call: TRBD2
j_call: TRBJ2-7
cdr3_aa: CASSYYASGEHLYEQYF
cdr3_nt: TGTGCCAGCAGTTACTACGCTAGCGGGGAACACCTCTACGAGCAGTACTTC

clone_size: many
v_call: TRBV9
d_call: TRBD1
j_call: TRBJ1-6
cdr3_aa: CASSVSGTGGYNSPLHF
cdr3_nt: TGTGCCAGCAGCGTATCTGGGACAGGGGGTTATAATTCACCCCTCCACTTT

clone_size: few
v_call: TRBV9
d_call: NA
j_call: TRBJ2-1
cdr3_aa: CASSVDHRGGDNEQFF
cdr3_nt: TGTGCCAGCAGCGTAGACCACCGAGGGGGGGACAATGAGCAGTTCTTC

clone_size: many
v_call: TRBV3-1
d_call: NA
j_call: TRBJ2-7
cdr3_aa: CASSQEPGDGYEQYF
cdr3_nt: TGTGCCAGCAGCCAAGAGCCCGGAGATGGGTACGAGCAGTACTTC

clone_size: once
v_call: TRBV25-1
d_call: NA
j_call: TRBJ2-1
cdr3_aa: CASGTPAEQFF
cdr3_nt: TGTGCCAGTGGGACCCCGGCAGAGCAGTTCTTC

clone_size: NA
v_call: TRBV5-6
d_call: TRBD2
j_call: TRBJ2-3
cdr3_aa: CASGQPRRGGTDTQYF
cdr3_nt: TGTGCCAGCGGCCAACCCCGGAGGGGAGGGACAGATACGCAGTATTTT

clone_size: many
v_call: TRBV27
d_call: NA
j_call: TRBJ1-1
cdr3_aa: CASSLSYGIEAFF
cdr3_nt: TGTGCCAGCAGTTTATCGTATGGTATTGAAGCTTTCTTT

clone_size: few
v_call: TRBV25-1
d_call: NA
j_call: TRBJ1-1
cdr3_aa: CASSDIRDTEAFF
cdr3_nt: TGTGCCAGCAGTGACATAAGGGACACTGAAGCTTTCTTT

clone_size: once
v_call: TRBV28
d_call: TRBD1
j_call: TRBJ2-1
cdr3_aa: CASSLTGEYWGEQFF
cdr3_nt: TGTGCCAGCAGTTTGACAGGGGAATATTGGGGTGAGCAGTTCTTC

clone_size: many
v_call: TRBV7-9
d_call: TRBD2
j_call: TRBJ2-1
cdr3_aa: CASSLKTSGTYNEQFF
cdr3_nt: TGTGCCAGCAGCTTAAAGACTAGCGGGACCTACAATGAGCAGTTCTTC

clone_size: medium-sized
v_call: TRBV12-3/TRBV12-4
d_call: NA
j_call: TRBJ2-5
cdr3_aa: CASSFFGGETQYF
cdr3_nt: TGTGCCAGCAGTTTCTTCGGCGGGGAGACCCAGTACTTC

clone_size: medium-sized
v_call: TRBV29-1
d_call: NA
j_call: TRBJ1-1
cdr3_aa: CSVYPGARRTEAFF
cdr3_nt: TGCAGCGTTTACCCGGGGGCTAGGAGGACTGAAGCTTTCTTT

clone_size: many
v_call: TRBV9
d_call: NA
j_call: TRBJ2-7
cdr3_aa: CASSVERDGDYEQYF
cdr3_nt: TGTGCCAGCAGCGTAGAAAGAGACGGGGACTACGAGCAGTACTTC

clone_size: many
v_call: TRBV9
d_call: NA
j_call: TRBJ1-3
cdr3_aa: CASSDDLTDGNTIYF
cdr3_nt: TGTGCCAGCAGCGACGACCTAACGGACGGAAACACCATATATTTT

clone_size: many
v_call: TRBV7-2
d_call: TRBD2
j_call: TRBJ2-3
cdr3_aa: CARPSGGGGDTQYF
cdr3_nt: TGTGCCAGACCCTCGGGGGGAGGCGGAGATACGCAGTATTTT

clone_size: many
v_call: TRBV7-6
d_call: NA
j_call: TRBJ1-2
cdr3_aa: CASSSTGPNYGYTF
cdr3_nt: TGTGCCAGCAGTTCGACAGGTCCTAACTATGGCTACACCTTC

clone_size: many
v_call: TRBV18
d_call: NA
j_call: TRBJ1-5
cdr3_aa: CASSPRQGEVGNQPQHF
cdr3_nt: TGTGCCAGCTCACCGCGGCAGGGCGAAGTGGGCAATCAGCCCCAGCATTTT

clone_size: few
v_call: TRBV7-9
d_call: TRBD1
j_call: TRBJ2-3
cdr3_aa: CASSFGDSRTDTQYF
cdr3_nt: TGTGCCAGCAGCTTCGGGGACAGCCGCACAGATACGCAGTATTTT

clone_size: many
v_call: TRBV27
d_call: NA
j_call: TRBJ1-6
cdr3_aa: CASSLYPGSMSYNSPLHF
cdr3_nt: TGTGCCAGCAGTTTATATCCAGGGAGCATGTCCTATAATTCACCCCTCCACTTT

clone_size: many
v_call: TRBV29-1
d_call: NA
j_call: TRBJ2-7
cdr3_aa: CSVEGSHSYEQYF
cdr3_nt: TGCAGCGTTGAGGGGTCTCACTCCTACGAGCAGTACTTC

clone_size: medium-sized
v_call: TRBV5-5
d_call: NA
j_call: TRBJ1-4
cdr3_aa: CASSWDVNEKLFF
cdr3_nt: TGTGCCAGCAGCTGGGACGTTAATGAAAAACTGTTTTTT

clone_size: few
v_call: TRBV28
d_call: NA
j_call: TRBJ2-5
cdr3_aa: CASSSFRGGTESQYF
cdr3_nt: TGTGCCAGCAGTTCCTTCAGGGGGGGGACGGAGTCCCAGTACTTC

clone_size: many
v_call: TRBV14
d_call: NA
j_call: TRBJ2-1
cdr3_aa: CASSQTYFFDEQFF
cdr3_nt: TGTGCCAGCAGCCAAACGTACTTCTTCGATGAGCAGTTCTTC

clone_size: many
v_call: TRBV9
d_call: TRBD2
j_call: TRBJ2-1
cdr3_aa: CASSVEGRGSGDEQFF
cdr3_nt: TGTGCCAGCAGCGTAGAAGGGCGGGGGAGCGGGGATGAGCAGTTCTTC

clone_size: once
v_call: TRBV18
d_call: NA
j_call: TRBJ2-3
cdr3_aa: CASSSIAMGTDTKYF
cdr3_nt: TGTGCCAGCTCAAGCATAGCGATGGGCACGGATACGAAGTATTTT

clone_size: NA
v_call: TRBV28
d_call: TRBD1
j_call: TRBJ2-7
cdr3_aa: CASRQGGPYEQYF
cdr3_nt: TGTGCCAGCAGACAGGGGGGCCCCTACGAGCAGTACTTC

clone_size: few
v_call: TRBV5-5
d_call: NA
j_call: TRBJ2-3
cdr3_aa: CASSLGRGTDTQYF
cdr3_nt: TGTGCCAGCAGCTTGGGCAGGGGCACAGATACGCAGTATTTT

clone_size: medium-sized
v_call: TRBV5-1
d_call: TRBD2
j_call: TRBJ2-7
cdr3_aa: CASSQRGDYEQYF
cdr3_nt: TGCGCCAGCAGTCAGCGGGGAGACTACGAGCAGTACTTC

clone_size: many
v_call: TRBV7-9
d_call: NA
j_call: TRBJ2-7
cdr3_aa: CASSLGVEQYF
cdr3_nt: TGTGCCAGCAGCTTAGGGGTAGAGCAGTACTTC

clone_size: many
v_call: TRBV27
d_call: TRBD2
j_call: TRBJ2-5
cdr3_aa: CASSRGTSGQETQYF
cdr3_nt: TGTGCCAGCAGTCGAGGGACTAGCGGACAAGAGACCCAGTACTTC

clone_size: many
v_call: TRBV12-2
d_call: NA
j_call: TRBJ1-2
cdr3_aa: CASRFRGAFDYGYTF
cdr3_nt: TGTGCAAGTCGCTTCAGGGGTGCGTTTGACTATGGCTACACCTTC

clone_size: NA
v_call: TRBV20-1
d_call: NA
j_call: TRBJ2-5
cdr3_aa: CSARVLQQETQYF
cdr3_nt: TGCAGTGCTAGAGTCCTCCAGCAAGAGACCCAGTACTTC

clone_size: many
v_call: TRBV29-1
d_call: NA
j_call: TRBJ1-2
cdr3_aa: CSVEAQDNYGYTF
cdr3_nt: TGCAGCGTTGAGGCCCAGGACAACTATGGCTACACCTTC

clone_size: few
v_call: TRBV7-2
d_call: TRBD1
j_call: TRBJ1-2
cdr3_aa: CASSKRDRAGGYTF
cdr3_nt: TGTGCCAGCAGCAAACGGGACAGGGCGGGTGGCTACACCTTC

clone_size: medium-sized
v_call: TRBV7-3
d_call: NA
j_call: TRBJ2-1
cdr3_aa: CASSLSAGAPNEQFF
cdr3_nt: TGTGCCAGCAGCTTATCGGCAGGTGCCCCTAATGAGCAGTTCTTC

clone_size: many
v_call: TRBV7-2
d_call: NA
j_call: TRBJ1-3
cdr3_aa: CASSYGLGGVSGNTIYF
cdr3_nt: TGTGCCAGCAGCTATGGATTGGGAGGGGTCTCTGGAAACACCATATATTTT

clone_size: many
v_call: TRBV29-1
d_call: TRBD1
j_call: TRBJ1-2
cdr3_aa: CSVATGTGGSGYTF
cdr3_nt: TGCAGCGTCGCCACCGGGACAGGGGGTTCCGGCTACACCTTC

clone_size: many
v_call: TRBV27
d_call: NA
j_call: TRBJ2-7
cdr3_aa: CASSLVPGGAYEQYF
cdr3_nt: TGTGCCAGCAGTCTCGTTCCAGGGGGGGCCTACGAGCAGTACTTC

clone_size: many
v_call: TRBV20-1
d_call: TRBD2
j_call: TRBJ2-3
cdr3_aa: CSARDLYIRTSSSTDTQYF
cdr3_nt: TGCAGTGCTAGAGATCTCTACATTAGGACTAGCTCTAGCACAGATACGCAGTATTTT

clone_size: NA
v_call: TRBV29-1
d_call: TRBD1
j_call: TRBJ2-7
cdr3_aa: CSVGTGPYEQYF
cdr3_nt: TGCAGCGTTGGGACAGGACCCTACGAGCAGTACTTC

clone_size: medium-sized
v_call: TRBV9
d_call: TRBD2
j_call: TRBJ2-5
cdr3_aa: CASSVVPAGAEETQYF
cdr3_nt: TGTGCCAGCAGCGTAGTCCCAGCGGGGGCCGAAGAGACCCAGTACTTC

clone_size: many
v_call: TRBV4-2
d_call: NA
j_call: TRBJ1-1
cdr3_aa: CASSQAAKLSFSGQAGAFF
cdr3_nt: TGTGCCAGCAGCCAAGCAGCTAAGCTCTCTTTCTCGGGGCAGGCGGGAGCTTTCTTT

clone_size: many
v_call: TRBV6-5
d_call: NA
j_call: TRBJ2-3
cdr3_aa: CASSYGVSDTQYF
cdr3_nt: TGTGCCAGCAGCTATGGAGTATCAGATACGCAGTATTTT

clone_size: NA
v_call: TRBV18
d_call: NA
j_call: TRBJ1-1
cdr3_aa: CASSLPLNEAFF
cdr3_nt: TGTGCCAGCTCACTACCACTTAATGAAGCTTTCTTT